This T cell receptor (beta chain) was recorded in a study of cytomegalovirus exposure and HLA in healthy donors. At the level of the study: HLA-typed donors contributed around 88 million unique TCRs, which were held in an early data release.

Germline V gene data show CDR1 as GTSNPN and CDR2 as SVGIG (reference sequence). CDR3 length equals 16 residues. The junction had 12 bases not matched to a gene; V was cut back by 4 bases and J by 5 bases. General study points: For most TCR beta V segments, an earlier analysis put the productive rate at about 90% or about 30% of the time. It is likely that the observed cluster of highly shared sequence variants was a sequencing artifact. Later on, analysis showed that most CMV-associated TCR beta chains appeared to be HLA-restricted.

Primers included in the PCR were 60 Vbeta and 13 Jbeta primers. Clones were read by immunoSEQ multiplex PCR, and TCRdb kept only the in-frame ones, dropping some. Of about 130,000 clones in the sample, 15% to 20% are singletons; the top ten hold approximately 2.9%. This clone has more than one count but fewer than ten. The antigen remains unidentified. The rearrangement links TRBV30 to TRBJ2-3, with 10 nucleotides matching TRBD2. The sequencing sample was made of PBMCs. This TCR came from a female donor in good health and CMV-seropositive. The CDR3 coding sequence is TGTGCCTGGACCACCCCCACTAGCGGGGTAGGAGATACGCAGTATTTT. This sequence encodes CAWTTPTSGVGDTQYF.